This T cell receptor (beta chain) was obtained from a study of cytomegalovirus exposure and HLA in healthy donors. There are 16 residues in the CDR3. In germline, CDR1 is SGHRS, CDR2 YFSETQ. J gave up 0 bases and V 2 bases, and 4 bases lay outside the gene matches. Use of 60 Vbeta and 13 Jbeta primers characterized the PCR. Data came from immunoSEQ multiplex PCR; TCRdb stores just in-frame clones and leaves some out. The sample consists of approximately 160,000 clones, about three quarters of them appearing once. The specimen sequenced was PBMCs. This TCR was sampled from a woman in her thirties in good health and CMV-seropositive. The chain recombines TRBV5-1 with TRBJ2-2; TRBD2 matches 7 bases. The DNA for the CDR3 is TGCGCCAGCAGCTTCCCAAGCGGGACGAACACCGGGGAGCTGTTTTTT. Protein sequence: CASSFPSGTNTGELFF.